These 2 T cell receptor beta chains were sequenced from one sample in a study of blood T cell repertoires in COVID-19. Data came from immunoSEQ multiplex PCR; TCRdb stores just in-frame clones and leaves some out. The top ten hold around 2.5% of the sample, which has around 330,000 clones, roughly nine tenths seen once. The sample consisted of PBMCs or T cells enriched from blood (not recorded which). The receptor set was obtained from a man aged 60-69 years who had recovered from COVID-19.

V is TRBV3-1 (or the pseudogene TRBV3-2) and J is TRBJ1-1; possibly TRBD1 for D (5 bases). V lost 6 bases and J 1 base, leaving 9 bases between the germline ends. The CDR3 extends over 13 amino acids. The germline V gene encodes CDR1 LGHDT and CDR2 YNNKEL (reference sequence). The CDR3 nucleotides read TGTGCCAGCAGGCGGGGGGAGAACACTGAAGCTTTCTTT. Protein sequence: CASRRGENTEAFF.

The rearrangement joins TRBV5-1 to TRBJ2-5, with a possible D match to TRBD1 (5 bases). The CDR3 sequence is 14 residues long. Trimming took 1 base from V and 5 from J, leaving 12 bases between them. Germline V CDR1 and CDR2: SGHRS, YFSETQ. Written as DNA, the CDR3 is TGCGCCAGCAGCTTGTTTTTGGGGCGGGAGACCCAGTACTTC. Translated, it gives CASSLFLGRETQYF.